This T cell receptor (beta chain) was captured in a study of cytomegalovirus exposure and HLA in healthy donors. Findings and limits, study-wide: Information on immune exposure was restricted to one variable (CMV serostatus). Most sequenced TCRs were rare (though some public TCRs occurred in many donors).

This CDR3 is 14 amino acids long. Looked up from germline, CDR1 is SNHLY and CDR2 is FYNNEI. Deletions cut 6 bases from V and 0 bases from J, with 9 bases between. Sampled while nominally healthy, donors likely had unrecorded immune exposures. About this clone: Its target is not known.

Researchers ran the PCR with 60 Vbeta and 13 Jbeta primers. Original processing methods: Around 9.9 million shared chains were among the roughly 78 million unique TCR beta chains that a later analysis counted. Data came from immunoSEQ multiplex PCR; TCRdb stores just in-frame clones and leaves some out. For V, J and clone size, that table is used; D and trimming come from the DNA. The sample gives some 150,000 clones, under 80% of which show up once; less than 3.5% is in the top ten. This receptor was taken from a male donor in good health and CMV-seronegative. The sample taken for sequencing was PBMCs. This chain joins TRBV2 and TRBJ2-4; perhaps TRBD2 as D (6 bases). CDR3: CASRGGLAKNIQYF. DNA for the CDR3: TGTGCCAGCAGGGGGGGACTAGCCAAAAACATTCAGTACTTC.